These 8 T cell receptor beta chains share one sample of origin, sequenced in a study of T-cell memory formation after mild COVID-19. TCRdb reprocessed the 5' RACE reads via MiXCR and lists one record per CDR3 protein. Of a few hundred thousand distinct CDR3 sequences in the sample, approximately 25% were seen once. The sequenced sample consisted of PBMCs or a T cell subset sorted from them (not recorded which). These receptors came from an adult woman who had mild COVID-19 (a few samples of this study predate the infection). Cell type and time point are not known.

A few counts support this clonotype. V is TRBV24-1 and J is TRBJ2-1, with 9 positions matching TRBD2. The CDR3 consists of 16 residues. Germline assignment: CDR1 KGHDR and CDR2 SFDVKD. With V trimmed by 2 bases and J by 1 base, 2 bases remained unmatched. CDR3 loop: CATSDSLAGSYNEQFF. The CDR3 DNA reads as TGTGCCACCAGTGATTCGCTAGCGGGGTCCTACAATGAGCAGTTCTTC.

In this sample, this clonotype turned up a few times. The chain couples TRBV6-1 to TRBJ1-1; D is possibly TRBD1 (5 bases). CDR1 MNHNS and CDR2 SASEGT come from the germline V gene. The CDR3 has 12 residues. V lost 10 bases and J lost 3, with 12 bases in between. CDR3 protein: CATAPRDTEAFF. CDR3 in DNA: TGTGCCACCGCGCCCAGGGACACTGAAGCTTTCTTT.

The chain combines TRBV6-2 or TRBV6-3 with TRBJ2-1; a weak D match, TRBD1 (6 bases). The V gene's germline CDR1 is MNHEY and CDR2 SVGEGT. CDR3 length equals 13 residues. V lost 3 bases and J lost 6, with 9 bases in between. This CDR3 reads CASSYEGVNEQFF. The CDR3 DNA follows: TGTGCCAGCAGTTATGAGGGGGTCAATGAGCAGTTCTTC.

The chain couples TRBV6-6 to TRBJ1-1, with D uncertain. CDR3 length equals 15 residues. Germline lookup yields CDR1 MNHNY and CDR2 SVGAGI (reference sequence). The germline V and J ends were trimmed by 3 bases and 7 bases, with 18 bases remaining between them. Here the CDR3 reads CASSYSPEGPNEAFF. CDR3 DNA sequence: TGTGCCAGCAGTTATTCACCGGAGGGCCCGAATGAAGCTTTCTTT.

The chain has TRBV6-4 and TRBJ2-1; no reliable D call. V lost 4 bases to trimming and J lost 4 bases, with 11 bases between them. The germline gives CDR1 MRHNA, CDR2 SNTAGT. This CDR3 region has 14 residues. The chain's CDR3 is CASSASISYNEQFF. The CDR3 nucleotides are TGTGCCAGCAGTGCGTCCATCTCGTACAATGAGCAGTTCTTC.

V and J are TRBV7-2 and TRBJ1-3; D is possibly TRBD1 (5 bases). The V gene lost 1 base and the J gene lost 1 base, with 11 bases spanning the gap. The CDR3 extends over 16 amino acids. Germline V gene lookup returns CDR1 SGHTA and CDR2 FQGNSA. The CDR3 loop is CASSLVGAGSGNTIYF. Written as DNA, the CDR3 is TGTGCCAGCAGCTTAGTTGGGGCAGGGTCTGGAAACACCATATATTTT.

This clonotype was seen only a few times. This chain links TRBV20-1 with TRBJ1-2; 8 nucleotides line up with TRBD1. The CDR3 consists of 13 residues. Looked up from germline, CDR1 is DFQATT and CDR2 is SNEGSKA (reference sequence). Losses at the gene ends were 1 base for V and 2 bases for J; bases not matched to a gene: 0. The CDR3 bases are TGCAGTGCTAGAGGGACAGGGAACTATGGCTACACCTTC. This encodes CSARGTGNYGYTF.

This clonotype showed up just a few times. Here the CDR3 DNA reads TGTGCCAGCACCTTCGGGTCGGATTCCTACGAGCAGTACTTC. It is translated as CASTFGSDSYEQYF. The rearrangement uses TRBV11-2 and TRBJ2-7, with no clear D. The germline V gene has CDR1 SGHAT and CDR2 FQNNGV. The CDR3 runs 14 residues. The V end lost 7 bases, the J end lost 1 base, and 14 bases lay between the germline ends.